This T cell receptor beta chain was captured in a study of T cell responses to AZD1222 COVID-19 vaccine. Overall study context: Pooled together were second doses at about 4 or about 12 weeks. Findings and limits, study-wide: Vaccine-related CD4 TCRs covered spike, predominating at 160-218 and 743-854. Increased Spike-specific TCR breadth and depth were observed after two AZD1222 doses.

Sequencing used immunoSEQ multiplex PCR; TCRdb keeps in-frame clones, though not all of them. This sample carries about 72,000 clones, 80% to 90% of them seen once, and the ten largest clones take less than 25%. V was clipped by 6 bases and J by 1 base, with 10 bases between them. Germline V gives CDR1 MNHEY, CDR2 SVGEGT. The CDR3 runs 14 residues. This clone appeared a single time. What it recognizes is unknown. The sequence was obtained from an adult in good health. The chain links TRBV6-2 or TRBV6-3 to TRBJ1-5; TRBD1 is a possible D gene (5 bases). The source material was peripheral blood, sampled on day 0 of AZD1222 vaccination. CDR3 sequence: CASSLQGSNQPQHF. CDR3 sequence (DNA): TGTGCCAGCAGCCTCCAGGGAAGCAATCAGCCCCAGCATTTT.